This T cell receptor (beta chain) was found in a study of T cells in Graves' hyperthyroidism and ophthalmopathy. Whole-study results and caveats: Prediction of ophthalmopathy progression came a median around 6.1 months pre-onset.

The PBMCs were taken from 10 ml of fresh peripheral blood. RNA transcripts served as the template for amplifying TCR beta CDR3 regions. First-round RT-PCR of the TCR CDR3 relied on the HTBI primer set. From the multiplex PCR reads, TCRdb called clonotypes with MiXCR, one entry per CDR3 protein. The data hold 540,000 or so distinct CDR3 sequences, with approximately 14% observed a single time. Turning to this clonotype: Its cognate antigen is unknown.

The CDR3 is made up of 13 amino acids. V lost 8 bases to trimming and J lost 5 bases, with 18 bases between them. Germline V gene sequence: CDR1 GTSNPN, CDR2 SVGIG (reference sequence). The rearrangement uses TRBV30 and TRBJ1-1; D is perhaps TRBD1 (5 bases). Material for sequencing was blood. This receptor was taken from a woman aged 25-40 years with Graves' hyperthyroidism. CDR3 loop: CAADGGDGTEAFF. CDR3 in DNA: TGTGCCGCGGACGGGGGAGACGGGACTGAAGCTTTCTTT.